Below are 30 T cell receptor beta chains sequenced from a single sample in a study of cytomegalovirus exposure and HLA in healthy donors. Primers included in the PCR were 60 Vbeta and 13 Jbeta primers. TCRdb's copy holds only in-frame clones and misses some; the assay was immunoSEQ multiplex PCR. Of roughly 170,000 clones listed, roughly 80% are singletons. Sequenced: PBMCs. The receptor set was obtained from a woman aged 45-65 years in good health and CMV-seropositive.

The chain combines TRBV5-1 with TRBJ1-6; the D gene is possibly TRBD1 (5 bases). V was shortened by 4 bases and J by 5 bases, with 16 bases between the two germline ends. The CDR3 sequence is 16 residues long. Looked up from germline, CDR1 is SGHRS and CDR2 is YFSETQ. CDR3 in amino acids: CASSMIGGRNNSPLHF. The CDR3 DNA is TGCGCCAGCAGCATGATCGGGGGTCGGAATAATTCACCCCTCCACTTT.

The rearrangement uses TRBV6-4 and TRBJ2-3, with 7 nucleotides matching TRBD2. Trimming removed 2 bases from V and 3 bases from J; junction bases left unmatched: 5. The CDR3 runs to 15 residues. Germline V gene sequence: CDR1 MRHNA, CDR2 SNTAGT. This CDR3 is CASSDGRAPTDTQYF. In DNA form, the CDR3 reads TGTGCCAGCAGTGACGGGAGGGCCCCAACAGATACGCAGTATTTT.

V usage is TRBV5-8 and J usage is TRBJ1-2; D is uncertain. V was cut by 5 bases and J by 3 bases, with 14 bases left in between. The V gene's germline CDR1 is SGHTS and CDR2 YDEGEE. This CDR3 is built from 14 residues. The DNA of the CDR3 is TGTGCCAGCAGGCTCCGTATCGGAGACTATGGCTACACCTTC. This translates into CASRLRIGDYGYTF. The full variable domain, its missing parts supplied by reference TRBV5-8 and TRBJ1-2, is EAGVTQSPTHLIKTRGQQATLRCSPISGHTSVYWYQQALGLGLQFLLWYDEGEERNRGNFPPRFSGRQFPNYSSELNVNALELEDSALYLCASRLRIGDYGYTFGSGTRLTVV.

The chain combines TRBV5-1 with TRBJ2-2, with 15 positions matching TRBD2. The V gene's germline CDR1 is SGHRS and CDR2 YFSETQ. The ends lost 4 bases at V and 4 bases at J; junction bases unmatched: 8. The CDR3 is 18 amino acids. The CDR3 sequence: CASSNGGLAGGFTGELFF. As DNA, the CDR3 is TGCGCCAGCAGCAACGGGGGACTAGCGGGGGGCTTCACCGGGGAGCTGTTTTTT.

The V gene is TRBV7-9, the J gene TRBJ2-1; possible D gene TRBD2, 6 bases. Germline V gene data show CDR1 as SEHNR and CDR2 as FQNEAQ (reference sequence). V was clipped by 3 bases and J by 2 bases, with 11 bases between them. The CDR3 runs to 15 residues. CDR3 region: CASSFGAGPYNEQFF. In DNA form, the CDR3 reads TGTGCCAGCAGCTTTGGAGCGGGCCCCTACAATGAGCAGTTCTTC.

The chain joins TRBV7-2 to TRBJ2-7, with D perhaps TRBD2 (6 bases). Trimming pared 0 bases from V and 3 bases from J, leaving 12 bases between. Germline V gene lookup returns CDR1 SGHTA and CDR2 FQGNSA. This CDR3 region has 15 residues. The CDR3 DNA reads TGTGCCAGCAGCTTAGCATCGACCGGGGGCTACGAGCAGTACTTC. Its translation: CASSLASTGGYEQYF.

The chain is built from TRBV18 and TRBJ2-7; TRBD2 agrees at 11 bases. V lost 3 bases and J lost 5; bases outside the gene matches: 9. The CDR3 runs to 16 residues. Germline-derived CDR1 and CDR2 are KGHSH and LQKENI. DNA for the CDR3: TGTGCCAGCTCACCCGAACTAGCGGGGGTGGTTAACGAGCAGTACTTC. This encodes CASSPELAGVVNEQYF.

The rearrangement joins TRBV5-6 to TRBJ2-1, with TRBD2 matching 8 bases. The CDR3 has 15 residues. The germline V gene encodes CDR1 SGHDT and CDR2 YYEEEE. The ends lost 0 bases at V and 9 bases at J; junction bases unmatched: 8. CDR3 loop: CASSLVQRETTEQFF. CDR3 DNA: TGTGCCAGCAGCTTGGTTCAGCGGGAGACCACTGAGCAGTTCTTC.

The J gene is TRBJ2-1, the V gene TRBV11-2; 11 positions match TRBD2. The CDR3 is made up of 16 amino acids. Trimming cost V 3 bases and J 7 bases; bases outside gene matches: 8. Per germline, CDR1 SGHAT and CDR2 FQNNGV. In DNA, the CDR3 is TGTGCCAGCAGCTTGGGCGTGACTAGCGGGATGAATGAGCAGTTCTTC. Encoded protein: CASSLGVTSGMNEQFF.

The table lists this clone with a few counts. The chain carries TRBV15 and TRBJ2-1, with TRBD1 identical over 9 bases. The CDR3 spans 16 residues. CDR1 is LNHNV, CDR2 YYDKDF, per germline (reference sequence). With V trimmed by 1 base and J by 6 bases, 7 bases remained unmatched. CDR3: CATSRGRDRVSNEQFF. For the CDR3, the DNA is TGTGCCACCAGCAGAGGTCGGGACAGGGTTTCCAATGAGCAGTTCTTC.

J is TRBJ1-4 and V is TRBV19, with D perhaps TRBD1 (6 bases). V lost 4 bases, J lost 5 bases, and 14 bases lay in between. The germline gives CDR1 LNHDA, CDR2 SQIVND (reference sequence). CDR3 size: 15 residues. The CDR3 sequence: CASSTRTERNEKLFF. The DNA for the CDR3 is TGTGCCAGTAGTACCAGGACAGAGAGAAATGAAAAACTGTTTTTT.

This chain links TRBV6-5 with TRBJ1-1; D may be TRBD1 (5 bases). The length of the CDR3 is 13 residues. CDR1 and CDR2 from the germline V gene are MNHEY and SVGAGI. The V end lost 2 bases, the J end lost 9 bases, and 13 bases lay between the germline ends. CDR3: CASSYGAGKQAFF. In nucleotides, the CDR3 is TGTGCCAGCAGTTACGGGGCTGGTAAGCAAGCTTTCTTT.

This sequence joins TRBV9 and TRBJ1-3; no clear D. CDR3 size: 11 residues. Germline V gene sequence: CDR1 SGDLS, CDR2 YYNGEE. V lost 8 bases and J lost 4, with 7 bases in between. The CDR3 here is CASRRGNTIYF. The CDR3 nucleotides are TGTGCCAGTCGCAGGGGAAACACCATATATTTT.

This clone has a handful of counts. This sequence joins TRBV6-6 and TRBJ1-4; D ambiguous. CDR3 length: 16 amino acids. Germline CDR1 reads MNHNY; CDR2 reads SVGAGI (reference sequence). Trimming shortened V by 3 bases and J by 0 bases, and 11 bases separated the two germline ends. This CDR3 reads CASSYIASATNEKLFF. CDR3 bases: TGTGCCAGCAGTTATATAGCGTCGGCAACTAATGAAAAACTGTTTTTT.

DNA for the CDR3: TGTGCCAGCAGCAAAAATGGGGGCCAGTATGGCTACACCTTC. Protein sequence: CASSKNGGQYGYTF. The gene calls are TRBV7-2 and TRBJ1-2, with D maybe TRBD1 (6 bases). CDR1 is SGHTA, CDR2 FQGNSA, per germline. V lost 5 bases to trimming and J lost 5 bases, with 15 bases between them. The CDR3 spans 14 residues.

The chain joins TRBV5-4 to TRBJ1-2; 8 nucleotides align to TRBD1. Trimming at V came to 0 bases and at J to 8 bases, leaving 15 bases not matched to a gene. This CDR3 contains 17 residues. Germline V gene lookup returns CDR1 SGHNT and CDR2 YYREEE (reference sequence). In DNA form, the CDR3 reads TGTGCCAGCAGCTTGGTGGCAGGGGGCGCAGCGTTCGAAGGCTACACCTTC. Translating gives CASSLVAGGAAFEGYTF.

The chain links TRBV7-3 to TRBJ2-1, with 11 bases matching TRBD2. The V and J ends lost 5 bases and 3 bases, in that order; junction bases with no gene match: 0. The CDR3 has 14 amino acids. Germline-derived CDR1 and CDR2 are SGHTA and FQGTGA. CDR3 nucleotides: TGTGCCAGCAGCACTAGCGGGAGCTACAATGAGCAGTTCTTC. Translating gives CASSTSGSYNEQFF.

The chain combines TRBV5-4 with TRBJ1-2; D not certain. With 4 bases removed from V and 4 bases from J, the gap between germline ends came to 8 bases. CDR3 length equals 12 residues. Germline V lookup: CDR1 SGHNT, CDR2 YYREEE (reference sequence). The CDR3 sequence: CASSDSAYGYTF. DNA of the CDR3: TGTGCCAGCAGCGACTCAGCCTATGGCTACACCTTC.

This chain connects TRBV7-8 to TRBJ2-5; 8 bases are shared with TRBD2. V gave up 8 bases and J gave up 2 bases; unmatched junction bases: 10. The CDR3 is made up of 15 amino acids. Germline CDR1 SGHVS, CDR2 FQNEAQ. The CDR3 bases are TGTGCCAGCGCGAGGATAGCGGGATTACAAGAGACCCAGTACTTC. It translates to CASARIAGLQETQYF.

This chain joins TRBV6-1 and TRBJ2-2; the D gene is possibly TRBD2 (5 bases). The CDR3 is 13 amino acids. V lost 4 bases and J 7 bases, leaving 10 bases between the germline ends. Germline V lookup: CDR1 MNHNS, CDR2 SASEGT. DNA for the CDR3: TGTGCCAGCAGTGTGTCGGGGTACGGGGAGCTGTTTTTT. Translating gives CASSVSGYGELFF.

This chain uses TRBV5-4 with TRBJ1-2, with a weak D call TRBD1 (6 bases). The germline CDR1 and CDR2 sequences are SGHNT and YYREEE (reference sequence). V dropped 9 bases and J dropped 1 base, with 16 bases sitting between them. The CDR3 has 14 residues. CDR3 sequence (DNA): TGTGCCATCTCCGGGGGGCCAATTAACTATGGCTACACCTTC. Amino acids: CAISGGPINYGYTF.

The CDR3 coding sequence is TGTGCCTCGTCCCTAGCGGAGCTCTACGAGCAGTACTTC. Protein product: CASSLAELYEQYF. V is TRBV2 and J is TRBJ2-7; TRBD2 matches at 7 bases. CDR3 length equals 13 residues. Germline V CDR1 and CDR2: SNHLY, FYNNEI. J was trimmed by 3 bases and V by 11 bases; bases with no gene match: 10. Complete variable domain (other parts from reference TRBV2 and TRBJ2-7): EPEVTQTPSHQVTQMGQEVILRCVPISNHLYFYWYRQILGQKVEFLVSFYNNEISEKSEIFDDQFSVERPDGSNFTLKIRSTKLEDSAMYFCASSLAELYEQYFGPGTRLTVT.

The rearrangement joins TRBV6-5 to TRBJ1-2, with TRBD1 as a possible D gene (6 bases). The germline V and J ends were trimmed by 5 bases and 0 bases, with 10 bases remaining between them. The germline CDR1 and CDR2 sequences are MNHEY and SVGAGI. This CDR3 has 14 residues. CDR3 residues: CASSRTAPNYGYTF. In nucleotides, the CDR3 is TGTGCCAGCAGTCGGACAGCCCCTAACTATGGCTACACCTTC.

The rearrangement joins TRBV7-9 to TRBJ2-1; TRBD2 agrees at 13 bases. The V gene end was trimmed by 2 bases and the J gene end by 9 bases; junction bases not matched to a gene: 7. Germline loops: CDR1 SEHNR, CDR2 FQNEAQ (reference sequence). The CDR3 runs 16 residues. CDR3 sequence reads: CASSLTLAGGHREQFF. The CDR3 DNA sequence: TGTGCCAGCAGCTTAACACTAGCGGGAGGGCATCGTGAGCAGTTCTTC.

V usage is TRBV7-3 and J usage is TRBJ2-2, with 12 bases aligning to TRBD2. Germline V gives CDR1 SGHTA, CDR2 FQGTGA. The CDR3 is 16 amino acids. The V gene end was trimmed by 5 bases and the J gene end by 6 bases; junction bases not matched to a gene: 7. Here the CDR3 reads CASSVPSGGAAGELFF. The CDR3 nucleotides read TGTGCCAGCAGCGTGCCTAGCGGGGGGGCCGCCGGGGAGCTGTTTTTT.

The chain employs TRBV19 and TRBJ1-6; 9 bases map to TRBD1. Germline CDR1 is LNHDA and CDR2 is SQIVND (reference sequence). The V gene end was trimmed by 4 bases and the J gene end by 8 bases; junction bases not matched to a gene: 6. The CDR3 length is 15 residues. The DNA of the CDR3 is TGTGCCAGTAGTAGGGGACAGGGAATCGATTCACCCCTCCACTTT. It codes for CASSRGQGIDSPLHF.

The V call is TRBV5-8, the J call TRBJ1-3; a possible D gene is TRBD1 (6 bases). V was pared by 6 bases and J by 0 bases, with 28 bases between. This CDR3 region has 20 residues. CDR1 and CDR2 (germline): SGHTS, YDEGEE. CDR3 bases: TGTGCCAGCAACCTACTTGTAGGTGGGGGCTACCATAGCTCTGGAAACACCATATATTTT. Translation: CASNLLVGGGYHSSGNTIYF.

The gene calls are TRBV19 and TRBJ2-7, with 9 bases lining up with TRBD1. CDR1 and CDR2 (germline): LNHDA, SQIVND (reference sequence). The CDR3 extends over 15 amino acids. The V gene end was trimmed by 5 bases and the J gene end by 5 bases; junction bases not matched to a gene: 10. The CDR3 region has the DNA TGTGCCAGTAGTTCGACCGGGACAGGGAGGCACGAGCAGTACTTC. It translates to CASSSTGTGRHEQYF.

This clone was detected a few times. Distinct nucleotide sequences in the sample also encode this CDR3. The rearrangement joins TRBV7-9 to TRBJ2-5; TRBD2 is a possible D gene (6 bases). V was cut by 0 bases and J by 2 bases, with 13 bases left in between. The germline gives CDR1 SEHNR, CDR2 FQNEAQ (reference sequence). The CDR3 sequence is 16 residues long. The DNA of the CDR3 is TGTGCCAGCAGCTTAGCTACCCTAGCGACTCAAGAGACCCAGTACTTC. Its protein product is CASSLATLATQETQYF. Full variable domain (outside the CDR3, taken from reference TRBV7-9 and TRBJ2-5): DTGVSQNPRHKITKRGQNVTFRCDPISEHNRLYWYRQTLGQGPEFLTYFQNEAQLEKSRLLSDRFSAERPKGSFSTLEIQRTEQGDSAMYLCASSLATLATQETQYFGPGTRLLVL.

This chain joins TRBV19 and TRBJ1-2; maybe TRBD1 (6 bases). CDR1 LNHDA and CDR2 SQIVND come from the germline V gene (reference sequence). The CDR3 runs 17 residues. Deletions cut 2 bases from V and 5 bases from J, with 21 bases between. CDR3 in DNA: TGTGCCAGTAGTATAAGGCCCTTTAGGGCAGGGGCATATGGCTACACCTTC. This sequence encodes CASSIRPFRAGAYGYTF. The full variable domain, completed using reference TRBV19 and TRBJ1-2, is DGGITQSPKYLFRKEGQNVTLSCEQNLNHDAMYWYRQDPGQGLRLIYYSQIVNDFQKGDIAEGYSVSREKKESFPLTVTSAQKNPTAFYLCASSIRPFRAGAYGYTFGSGTRLTVV.